This TCR beta chain was identified in a study of control samples from healthy donors and cancer patients. The data were produced by immunoSEQ multiplex PCR, yet TCRdb's version contains in-frame clones alone and is incomplete. Of some 150,000 clones in the sample, about 95% are singletons; the top ten hold about 14%. The TCR comes from a man in his sixties with colorectal cancer. The sample comprised PBMCs.

CDR3 nucleotides: TGTGCCAGCAGCGTAGATGGGGGGCTCGAGCAGTACTTC. Protein product: CASSVDGGLEQYF. This chain uses TRBV9 with TRBJ2-7, with D possibly being TRBD1 or TRBD2 (6 bases each). CDR3 length: 13 residues. Per the germline V gene, CDR1 is SGDLS and CDR2 is YYNGEE. Deletions cut 0 bases from V and 6 bases from J, with 10 bases between.